The TCR beta chain under discussion was sequenced for a study of graft-versus-host responses after intestinal transplantation. Here immunoSEQ multiplex PCR was the method, and the copy in TCRdb shows in-frame clones only, minus some. Found here are tens of thousands of clones, 94% of them singletons; the top ten hold less than 0.65%. Trimming took off 4 bases at V and 6 bases at J, with 17 bases between the two ends. This CDR3 contains 14 residues. Germline loops: CDR1 SGHNT, CDR2 YYREEE (reference sequence). Regarding this clone: No antigen is known for it.

V is TRBV5-4 and J is TRBJ2-7, with D possibly TRBD2 on 6 matching bases. This TCR came from a human donor who received an intestinal transplant. Sample: unstimulated CD8+ T cells sorted from spleen or lymph node cells, taken before intestinal transplant. CDR3 nucleotides: TGTGCCAGCAGCCTGGCTATCCTCGGGGGCGAGCAGTACTTC. It translates to CASSLAILGGEQYF.